This note documents a single T cell receptor beta chain sequence. Its specificity is not known. It was one heparinised blood draw, averaging approximately 100 mL, that each donor gave. Purities over 95% were achieved in all sorted populations. The sequenced template was cDNA made from the entire isolated RNA. Sequencing was performed with immunoSEQ multiplex PCR; in TCRdb, only in-frame clones are kept and a portion is missing. Altogether about 360,000 clones are present, roughly 12% being singletons, with the ten largest covering more than 0.015%. The sample is drawn from a study of beta chain features in type 1 diabetes. From germline, CDR1 is LNHDA and CDR2 SQIVND (reference sequence). Trimming pared 5 bases from V and 5 bases from J, leaving 6 bases between. CDR3 size: 11 residues. Study-level findings and limits: Researchers reported that naive, central memory and Treg TCRB repertoires appeared more similar in patients than in healthy donors.

The TCR originated in a man between 18 and 35 years old in good health. The source material was naive CD4+ T cells from blood. This rearrangement joins TRBV19 to TRBJ2-5, with unresolved D. CDR3 region: CASSPGETQYF. The CDR3 DNA is TGTGCCAGTAGTCCCGGGGAGACCCAGTACTTC. Filled out from reference TRBV19 and TRBJ2-5, the complete variable domain reads DGGITQSPKYLFRKEGQNVTLSCEQNLNHDAMYWYRQDPGQGLRLIYYSQIVNDFQKGDIAEGYSVSREKKESFPLTVTSAQKNPTAFYLCASSPGETQYFGPGTRLLVL.